These 12 T cell receptor beta chains share one sample of origin, sequenced in a study of control samples from healthy donors and cancer patients. Sequencing used immunoSEQ multiplex PCR; TCRdb keeps in-frame clones, though not all of them. The profile covers over 40,000 clones, with roughly 90% appearing a single time and just under 40% taken by the ten largest. Sequenced sample: PBMCs. The receptors were gathered from a man aged 50 to 59 with head and neck cancer.

The chain links TRBV30 to TRBJ2-2, with D hard to call. The germline gives CDR1 GTSNPN, CDR2 SVGIG (reference sequence). V gave up 3 bases and J gave up 6 bases, with 8 bases separating them. The CDR3 spans 12 residues. The CDR3 here is CAWSYGPGELFF. CDR3 bases: TGTGCCTGGAGCTATGGGCCCGGGGAGCTGTTTTTT. The full variable domain, in which reference TRBV30 and TRBJ2-2 provide the parts outside the CDR3, is SQTIHQWPATLVQPVGSPLSLECTVEGTSNPNLYWYRQAAGRGLQLLFYSVGIGQISSEVPQNLSASRPQDRQFILSSKKLLLSDSGFYLCAWSYGPGELFFGEGSRLTVL.

This chain uses TRBV12-3 or TRBV12-4 with TRBJ2-3; D is ambiguous. The V and J ends lost 5 bases and 0 bases respectively, with 6 bases between them. This CDR3 comprises 13 residues. CDR3 in amino acids: CASSKDSTDTQYF. The CDR3 DNA is TGTGCCAGCAGTAAGGACAGCACAGATACGCAGTATTTT.

In DNA form, the CDR3 reads TGTGCCAGCAGCTCGGGGACTAGCGGGGTTCTCGATACGCAGTATTTT. It specifies CASSSGTSGVLDTQYF. J is TRBJ2-3 and V is TRBV11-3; 13 bases agree with TRBD2. CDR3 length: 16 residues. Germline V gene sequence: CDR1 SGHNT, CDR2 YENEEA. J was trimmed by 6 bases and V by 4 bases; bases with no gene match: 7.

This clone was observed a single time. The CDR3 loop reads CASSQGTGGYGYTF. In DNA, the CDR3 is TGCGCCAGCAGCCAAGGGACAGGGGGCTATGGCTACACCTTC. The V call is TRBV4-3, the J call TRBJ1-2; 10 bases are a match to TRBD1. This CDR3 is built from 14 residues. Trimming cost V 1 base and J 4 bases; bases outside gene matches: 0. Looked up from germline, CDR1 is LGHNA and CDR2 is YSLEER.

The chain joins TRBV28 to TRBJ1-4; D uncertain. Germline CDR1 MDHEN, CDR2 SYDVKM. This CDR3 has 14 amino acids. V dropped 10 bases and J dropped 0 bases, with 12 bases sitting between them. The CDR3: CAITDGATNEKLFF. In DNA form, the CDR3 reads TGTGCCATTACGGACGGTGCAACTAATGAAAAACTGTTTTTT.

The rearrangement links TRBV28 to TRBJ2-7; 11 nucleotides line up with TRBD1. Germline V gives CDR1 MDHEN, CDR2 SYDVKM. Unmatched junction bases numbered 5, after V lost 4 bases and J lost 3 bases. CDR3 size: 15 residues. CDR3 protein: CASSSGTGGNYEQYF. The CDR3 DNA reads as TGTGCCAGCAGTTCGGGGACAGGGGGTAACTACGAGCAGTACTTC.

This chain uses TRBV21-1 with TRBJ2-3; the D call TRBD2 from the table was never checked on the DNA. TRBV21-1 is noted as a pseudogene. The CDR3 has 15 amino acids. The CDR3 bases are TGTGCCAGCAGCACCCCTGGGACTAGCTTTAATACGCAGTATTTT. This codes for CASSTPGTSFNTQYF.

The genes are TRBV9 and TRBJ1-4; D is perhaps TRBD1 (6 bases). V lost 4 bases to trimming and J lost 7 bases, with 17 bases between them. This CDR3 has 15 amino acids. Germline CDR1 SGDLS, CDR2 YYNGEE. The DNA for the CDR3 is TGTGCCAGCAGCCTAAGTTGGGGGCGCGGTGAAAAACTGTTTTTT. This translates into CASSLSWGRGEKLFF.

The chain employs TRBV5-4 and TRBJ2-5, with D maybe TRBD2 (7 bases). The germline gives CDR1 SGHNT, CDR2 YYREEE (reference sequence). V lost 3 bases and J lost 3, with 15 bases in between. This CDR3 is built from 15 residues. The CDR3 DNA follows: TGTGCCAGCAGCTCGGGGGGCGAATTAGAAGAGACCCAGTACTTC. Translating gives CASSSGGELEETQYF.

The rearrangement joins TRBV5-1 to TRBJ1-3; D not resolved. Looked up from germline, CDR1 is SGHRS and CDR2 is YFSETQ. V was trimmed by 2 bases and J by 2 bases, leaving 11 bases between them. This CDR3 has 15 residues. In nucleotides, the CDR3 is TGCGCCAGCAGCTTATCAGCGGCGGCTGGAAACACCATATATTTT. Protein sequence: CASSLSAAAGNTIYF. The entire variable domain, with the rest obtained from reference TRBV5-1 and TRBJ1-3, is as follows: KAGVTQTPRYLIKTRGQQVTLSCSPISGHRSVSWYQQTPGQGLQFLFEYFSETQRNKGNFPGRFSGRQFSNSRSEMNVSTLELGDSALYLCASSLSAAAGNTIYFGEGSWLTVV.

The gene calls are TRBV10-3 and TRBJ2-3; possible D gene TRBD2, 5 bases. There are 13 residues in the CDR3. V was shortened by 10 bases and J by 3 bases, with 14 bases between the two germline ends. Germline V gives CDR1 ENHRY, CDR2 SYGVKD. CDR3 sequence: CATGIRVTDTQYF. The CDR3 nucleotides are TGTGCCACGGGGATAAGGGTAACAGATACGCAGTATTTT.

This clone has only a few counts. This rearrangement joins TRBV5-1 to TRBJ2-3; perhaps TRBD1 as D (5 bases). V gave up 0 bases and J gave up 6 bases, with 14 bases separating them. CDR1 is SGHRS, CDR2 YFSETQ, per germline. The CDR3 sequence is 15 residues long. CDR3 region: CASSLDGQPLDTQYF. CDR3 DNA: TGCGCCAGCAGCTTGGATGGACAACCCCTGGATACGCAGTATTTT. The entire variable domain, with the rest obtained from reference TRBV5-1 and TRBJ2-3, is as follows: KAGVTQTPRYLIKTRGQQVTLSCSPISGHRSVSWYQQTPGQGLQFLFEYFSETQRNKGNFPGRFSGRQFSNSRSEMNVSTLELGDSALYLCASSLDGQPLDTQYFGPGTRLTVL.